This T cell receptor (beta chain) was obtained from a study of blood T cell repertoires in COVID-19. Across the study: PBMCs, B-cell-depleted T cells, or T cells provided the cDNA or gDNA that made up the material.

V was trimmed by 0 bases and J by 8 bases, leaving 13 bases between them. Germline CDR1 and CDR2: LGHDT and YNNKEL (reference sequence). The CDR3 has 14 residues. Authors' methods: Using reference gene primer amplification, nucleated cell counts were estimated. Sequencing was performed with immunoSEQ multiplex PCR; in TCRdb, only in-frame clones are kept and a portion is missing. V, J and clone size were drawn from that table, and D and trimming were deduced from the DNA. This sample has just over 350,000 clones, with about 86% found just once. It was during active infection that Seattle patients were enrolled and then longitudinally followed.

The receptor's source is a woman in her fifties or sixties with COVID-19, enrolled during active disease. Sample: peripheral blood. The V call is TRBV3-1 (or the pseudogene TRBV3-2), the J call TRBJ1-2; D possibly corresponds to TRBD1 (5 bases). The CDR3 protein is CASSQEGHSAGYTF. The CDR3 coding sequence is TGTGCCAGCAGCCAAGAGGGGCACAGCGCGGGCTACACCTTC.